What follows describes a single T cell receptor beta chain. Here immunoSEQ multiplex PCR was the method, and the copy in TCRdb shows in-frame clones only, minus some. The table for this sample gives 150,000 to 200,000 clones. The sample is drawn from a study of control samples from healthy donors and cancer patients. The sample comprised blood. The TCR comes from a woman in her 30s in good health.

CDR3 protein: CASSQQTGVDSPLHF. The CDR3 DNA follows: TGTGCCAGCAGCCAACAGACAGGAGTAGATTCACCCCTCCACTTT. The rearrangement joins TRBV5-6 to TRBJ1-6; D is possibly TRBD1 (6 bases). This CDR3 spans 15 amino acids. Germline V CDR1 and CDR2: SGHDT, YYEEEE. V lost 4 bases, J lost 8 bases, and 16 bases lay in between.